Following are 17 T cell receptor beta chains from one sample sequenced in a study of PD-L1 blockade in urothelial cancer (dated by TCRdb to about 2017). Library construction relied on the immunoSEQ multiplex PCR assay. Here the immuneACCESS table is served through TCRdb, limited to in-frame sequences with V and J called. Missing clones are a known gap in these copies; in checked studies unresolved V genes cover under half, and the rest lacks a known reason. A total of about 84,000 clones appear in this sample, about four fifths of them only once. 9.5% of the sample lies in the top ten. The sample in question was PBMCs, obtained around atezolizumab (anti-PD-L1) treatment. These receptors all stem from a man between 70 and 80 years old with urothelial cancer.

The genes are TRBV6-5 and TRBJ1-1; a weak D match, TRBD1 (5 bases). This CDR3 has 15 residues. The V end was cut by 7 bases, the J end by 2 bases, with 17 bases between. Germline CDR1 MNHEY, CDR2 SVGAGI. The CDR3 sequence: CASKRDGRDNTEAFF. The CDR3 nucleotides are TGTGCCAGCAAACGGGACGGGAGAGATAACACTGAAGCTTTCTTT.

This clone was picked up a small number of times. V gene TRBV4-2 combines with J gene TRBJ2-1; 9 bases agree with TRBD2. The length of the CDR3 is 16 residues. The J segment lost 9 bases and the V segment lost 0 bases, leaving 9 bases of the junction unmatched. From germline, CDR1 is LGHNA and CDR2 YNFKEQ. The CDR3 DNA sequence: TGTGCCAGCAGCCAAGATGTGCGAGCGGGAGGCATTGAGCAGTTCTTC. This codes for CASSQDVRAGGIEQFF.

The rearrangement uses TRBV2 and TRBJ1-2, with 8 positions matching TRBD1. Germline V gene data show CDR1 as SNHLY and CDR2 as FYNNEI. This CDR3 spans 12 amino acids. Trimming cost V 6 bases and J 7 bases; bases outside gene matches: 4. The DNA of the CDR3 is TGTGCCAGCAGCCCGGACAGGGCTGGCTACACCTTC. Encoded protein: CASSPDRAGYTF.

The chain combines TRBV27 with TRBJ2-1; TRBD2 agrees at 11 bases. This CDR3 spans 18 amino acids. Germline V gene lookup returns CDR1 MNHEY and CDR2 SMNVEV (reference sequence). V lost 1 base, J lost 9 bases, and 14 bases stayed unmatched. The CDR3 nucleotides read TGTGCCAGCAGTTTATTAACTCCACTAGCGGGAGATGTTGGTGAGCAGTTCTTC. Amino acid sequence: CASSLLTPLAGDVGEQFF.

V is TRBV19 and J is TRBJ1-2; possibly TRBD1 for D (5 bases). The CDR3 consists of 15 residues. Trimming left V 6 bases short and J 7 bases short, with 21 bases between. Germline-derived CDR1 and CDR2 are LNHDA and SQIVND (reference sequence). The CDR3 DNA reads TGTGCCAGTAGAGTTGTCGCAGGGTATGGCAGTGGCTACACCTTC. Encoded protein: CASRVVAGYGSGYTF.

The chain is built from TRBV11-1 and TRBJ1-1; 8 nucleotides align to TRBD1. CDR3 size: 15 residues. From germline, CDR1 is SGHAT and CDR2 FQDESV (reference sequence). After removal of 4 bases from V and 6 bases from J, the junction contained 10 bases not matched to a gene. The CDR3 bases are TGTGCCAGCAGCTCCTTCCAGGACAGGGAGCCTGAAGCTTTCTTT. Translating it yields CASSSFQDREPEAFF.

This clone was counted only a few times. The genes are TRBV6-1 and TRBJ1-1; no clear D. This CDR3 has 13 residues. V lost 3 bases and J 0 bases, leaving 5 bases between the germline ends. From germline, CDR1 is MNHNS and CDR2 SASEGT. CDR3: CASSDAVNTEAFF. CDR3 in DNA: TGTGCCAGCAGTGACGCAGTGAACACTGAAGCTTTCTTT.

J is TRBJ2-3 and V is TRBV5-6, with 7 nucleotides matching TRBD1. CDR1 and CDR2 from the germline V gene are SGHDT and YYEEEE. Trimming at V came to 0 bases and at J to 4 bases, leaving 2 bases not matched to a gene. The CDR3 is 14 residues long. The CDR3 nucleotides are TGTGCCAGCAGCTTGGAGGGGGCCGCAGATACGCAGTATTTT. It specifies CASSLEGAADTQYF.

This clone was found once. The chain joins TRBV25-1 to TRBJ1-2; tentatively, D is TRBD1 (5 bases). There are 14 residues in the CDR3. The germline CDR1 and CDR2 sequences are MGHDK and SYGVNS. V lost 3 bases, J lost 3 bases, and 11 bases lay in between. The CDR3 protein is CASSELTEDYGYTF. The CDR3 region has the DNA TGTGCCAGCAGTGAGCTGACAGAGGACTATGGCTACACCTTC.

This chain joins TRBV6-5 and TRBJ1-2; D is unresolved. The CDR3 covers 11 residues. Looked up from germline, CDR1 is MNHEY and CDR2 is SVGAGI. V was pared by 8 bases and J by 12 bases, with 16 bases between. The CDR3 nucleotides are TGTGCCAGCGGAGACCTTGGCTGCGACACCTTC. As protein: CASGDLGCDTF.

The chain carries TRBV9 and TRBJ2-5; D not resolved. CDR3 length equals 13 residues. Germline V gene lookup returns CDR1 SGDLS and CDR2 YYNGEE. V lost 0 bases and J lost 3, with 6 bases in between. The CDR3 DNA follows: TGTGCCAGCAGCGTAGACATCGAAGAGACCCAGTACTTC. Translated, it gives CASSVDIEETQYF.

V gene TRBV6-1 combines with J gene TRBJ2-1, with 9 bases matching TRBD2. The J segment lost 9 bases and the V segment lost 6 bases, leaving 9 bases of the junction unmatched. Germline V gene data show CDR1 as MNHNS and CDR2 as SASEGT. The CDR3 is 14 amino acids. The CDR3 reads CASRTGTSSGEQFF. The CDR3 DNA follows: TGTGCCAGCAGAACCGGGACTAGCAGCGGTGAGCAGTTCTTC.

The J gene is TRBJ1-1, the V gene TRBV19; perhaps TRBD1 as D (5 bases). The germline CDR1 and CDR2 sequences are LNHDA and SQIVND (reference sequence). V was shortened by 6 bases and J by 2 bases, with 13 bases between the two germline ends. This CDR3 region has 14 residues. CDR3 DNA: TGTGCCAGTAGGTCCACACAGGCCAACACTGAAGCTTTCTTT. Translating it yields CASRSTQANTEAFF.

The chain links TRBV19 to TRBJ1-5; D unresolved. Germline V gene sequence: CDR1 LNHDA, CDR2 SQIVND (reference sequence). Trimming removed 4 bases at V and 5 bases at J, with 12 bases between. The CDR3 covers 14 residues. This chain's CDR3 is CASSTRESYQPQHF. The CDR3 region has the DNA TGTGCCAGTAGTACCCGGGAGTCTTATCAGCCCCAGCATTTT.

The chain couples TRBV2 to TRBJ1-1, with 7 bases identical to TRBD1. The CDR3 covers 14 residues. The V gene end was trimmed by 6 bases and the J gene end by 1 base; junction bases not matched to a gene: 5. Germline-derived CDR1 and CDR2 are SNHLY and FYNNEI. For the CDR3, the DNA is TGTGCCAGCAGCAAAAACAGGGGGAACACTGAAGCTTTCTTT. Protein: CASSKNRGNTEAFF.

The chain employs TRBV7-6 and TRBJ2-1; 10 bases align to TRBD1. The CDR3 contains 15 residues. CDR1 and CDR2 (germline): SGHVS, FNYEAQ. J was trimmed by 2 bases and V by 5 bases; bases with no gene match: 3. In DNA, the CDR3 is TGTGCCAGCAGCCTGGGACAGGGGCCCTACAATGAGCAGTTCTTC. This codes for CASSLGQGPYNEQFF.

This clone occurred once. CDR3 residues: CASRGSDNQPQHF. CDR3 sequence (DNA): TGTGCCAGCCGGGGGTCCGACAATCAGCCCCAGCATTTT. This chain links TRBV10-3 with TRBJ1-5; TRBD1 might be the D (5 bases). Trimming stripped 10 bases from V and 3 bases from J, with 13 bases between. The CDR3 runs 13 residues. Germline loops: CDR1 ENHRY, CDR2 SYGVKD.